The following is a T cell receptor beta chain sequence with its context. The sample holds a few counts of this clone. Its antigen has not been determined. Per-nucleotide qualities are absent, and no much larger clonotype sits a single base away. V is cut back by 1 base and J by 6 bases, with 9 bases in the junction unmatched. The CDR3 spans 17 residues, from the cysteine through the phenylalanine. Left in the record is the CDR3 DNA by itself, 51 bases read in frame from the first base. CDR1 and CDR2 are drawn from the germline V gene: MDHEN, SYDVKM. These data originate in a study of blood T cell repertoires in COVID-19 (dated by TCRdb to the early 2020s). Describing the broader study: Samples from collaborators originated in the United States, Italy and Spain and spanned both the acute and convalescent phases of COVID-19. A freely available public database, intended as a resource for researchers studying the immune response to SARS-CoV-2, is where the repertoires were released. The samples were drawn from the first 160 participants of the ongoing ImmuneRACE study and from over a thousand subjects provided by 6 global collaborators. The prospective study material was composed of cDNA or gDNA derived from T cells, B-cell-depleted T cells, or PBMCs. Where available, HLA class I and class II types were obtained from metadata supplied by the sample provider rather than from assay-based typing. Sample metadata almost always included a de-identified subject ID, COVID-19 status, age in years and sex. Subjects who had been exposed to COVID-19, were actively infected with it, or had recovered from it provided the deeply sampled blood TCRbeta repertoires that made up the dataset.

The immunoSEQ Assay, a bias-controlled multiplex PCR, was used to amplify TCRbeta CDR3 regions from genomic DNA. The original methods were these. The number of nucleated cells in each sample was estimated from the amplification of reference gene primers within the assay. To quantify the absolute abundance of each unique TCRbeta CDR3 rearrangement, sequence reads were collapsed and filtered. For each sample, productive Simpson clonality was calculated as the square root of Simpson's diversity index across productive rearrangements. TCRdb holds this immuneACCESS table with in-frame rearrangements only. Some clones are missing; in checked studies, unresolved V genes explain under half, and the rest has no known cause. V, J and clone size are taken as reported in that table, and D and trimming were inferred from the DNA itself. The table for this sample lists tens of thousands of clones; 88% of them were counted only once. The ten largest clones capture more than 9.5% of the sample.

The collaborating institutions used their own protocols to collect whole blood in K2EDTA tubes. For TCRbeta analysis, collaborators shipped samples in one of three forms: frozen whole blood, isolated PBMCs, or DNA extracted from either of those sample types. The paper's findings and limits, for the study overall: How much clinical and demographic metadata was included differed by source and by participant, and the metadata was provided uncurated.

This receptor was taken from a human donor with active COVID-19. The donor label of this sample is uncertain. Recombination joined TRBV28 with TRBJ2-1; TRBD2 fits 10 bases in the junction. Sequencing was performed on peripheral blood. The encoded CDR3 is CASSLSSGLANGNEQFF. The DNA sequence reads TGTGCCAGCAGTTTATCGTCGGGACTAGCGAATGGCAATGAGCAGTTCTTC.